The sequence of this T cell receptor beta chain was determined in a study of blood T cell repertoires in COVID-19. The wider study: Sites in the United States, Italy and Spain provided acute and convalescent COVID-19 samples. PBMCs, B-cell-depleted T cells, or T cells were the source of the cDNA or gDNA that made up the material.

The V gene's germline CDR1 is SGHRS and CDR2 YFSETQ. V trimming: 4 bases; J trimming: 8 bases; junction bases outside the gene matches: 14. This CDR3 contains 15 residues. In the original workflow: Researchers report that nucleated cell counts were estimated from reference gene primer amplification. Measured with immunoSEQ multiplex PCR; TCRdb has only the in-frame clones, and not every one. V, J and clone size were drawn from that table, and D and trimming were deduced from the DNA. The data contain about 120,000 clones, 85% to 90% of them singletons. The sample comprised peripheral blood. This receptor was taken from a woman in her forties or fifties with acute or convalescent COVID-19. The chain recombines TRBV5-1 with TRBJ1-2; 7 bases match TRBD1. This CDR3 is CASSRGPRQGDGYTF. The CDR3 DNA is TGCGCCAGCAGCCGGGGTCCCCGACAGGGCGACGGCTACACCTTC.